These T cell receptor beta chains were read from a single sample in a study of T cell responses to AZD1222 COVID-19 vaccine. Sequencing was performed with immunoSEQ multiplex PCR; in TCRdb, only in-frame clones are kept and a portion is missing. The repertoire has approximately 92,000 clones, around 90% of them found once; the top ten carry around 6.8%. The source was peripheral blood, collected on day 0 of AZD1222 vaccination. The receptors come from an adult in good health. Each CDR3 is given with its conserved first and last residue. A D gene is named only where the DNA matches it firmly. Rows give clone size only sometimes, using once, few, many, or a class for an expanded clone.

V gene: TRBV7-2; clone size: -; D gene: -; J gene: TRBJ1-5; CDR3 protein: CASSLLLAGLNQPQHF; CDR3 DNA: TGTGCCAGCAGCCTCCTCTTAGCAGGTCTAAATCAGCCCCAGCATTTT
V gene: TRBV3-1/TRBV3-2; clone size: -; D gene: -; J gene: TRBJ1-2; CDR3 protein: CASSQFPDSAQGYGYTF; CDR3 DNA: TGTGCCAGCAGTCAATTCCCGGATTCGGCACAGGGCTATGGCTACACCTTC
V gene: TRBV11-2; clone size: -; D gene: TRBD1; J gene: TRBJ2-7; CDR3 protein: CASSLPQGAVYEQYF; CDR3 DNA: TGTGCCAGCAGCCTTCCACAGGGGGCTGTGTACGAGCAGTACTTC
V gene: TRBV19; clone size: -; D gene: -; J gene: TRBJ2-1; CDR3 protein: CASSILARAYNEQFF; CDR3 DNA: TGTGCCAGTAGTATACTAGCGAGGGCTTACAATGAGCAGTTCTTC
V gene: TRBV2; clone size: -; D gene: TRBD2; J gene: TRBJ2-5; CDR3 protein: CASSERTSKETQYF; CDR3 DNA: TGTGCCAGCAGTGAACGGACTAGCAAAGAGACCCAGTACTTC
V gene: TRBV3-1/TRBV3-2; clone size: few; D gene: -; J gene: TRBJ2-1; CDR3 protein: CASSPTGYSYNEQFF; CDR3 DNA: TGTGCCAGCAGCCCTACAGGGTATTCCTACAATGAGCAGTTCTTC
V gene: TRBV9; clone size: -; D gene: -; J gene: TRBJ2-7; CDR3 protein: CASSVSSNSYEQYF; CDR3 DNA: TGTGCCAGCAGCGTCTCCTCTAACTCCTACGAGCAGTACTTC
V gene: TRBV7-3; clone size: few; D gene: -; J gene: TRBJ2-3; CDR3 protein: CASSKPGDTQYF; CDR3 DNA: TGTGCCAGCAGCAAACCAGGAGATACGCAGTATTTT
V gene: TRBV3-1/TRBV3-2; clone size: -; D gene: TRBD1; J gene: TRBJ2-7; CDR3 protein: CASSLRDSNSYEQYF; CDR3 DNA: TGTGCCAGCAGCCTCCGGGACAGCAACTCCTACGAGCAGTACTTC
V gene: TRBV5-4; clone size: -; D gene: -; J gene: TRBJ1-3; CDR3 protein: CASSSTGNTIYF; CDR3 DNA: TGTGCCAGCAGCTCTACTGGAAACACCATATATTTT
V gene: TRBV7-2; clone size: -; D gene: -; J gene: TRBJ1-5; CDR3 protein: CASSLVGRSVQPQHF; CDR3 DNA: TGTGCCAGCAGCTTAGTAGGGCGGAGTGTACAGCCCCAGCATTTT
V gene: TRBV6-6; clone size: -; D gene: -; J gene: TRBJ1-4; CDR3 protein: CASSWGLGRGDEKLFF; CDR3 DNA: TGTGCCAGCAGTTGGGGTTTGGGAAGGGGTGATGAAAAACTGTTTTTT
V gene: TRBV9; clone size: -; D gene: -; J gene: TRBJ1-2; CDR3 protein: CASSVWTTGYTF; CDR3 DNA: TGTGCCAGCAGCGTATGGACAACCGGCTACACCTTC
V gene: TRBV28; clone size: few; D gene: -; J gene: TRBJ2-5; CDR3 protein: CASSFRPGAQYF; CDR3 DNA: TGTGCCAGCAGTTTTCGGCCTGGGGCCCAGTACTTC
V gene: TRBV13; clone size: -; D gene: -; J gene: TRBJ1-6; CDR3 protein: CASSSPDSPALHF; CDR3 DNA: TGTGCCAGCAGCTCCCCCGATAGCCCGGCCCTCCACTTT
V gene: TRBV5-1; clone size: -; D gene: TRBD1; J gene: TRBJ2-2; CDR3 protein: CASSSQGSNTGELFF; CDR3 DNA: TGCGCCAGCAGCTCACAGGGGTCGAACACCGGGGAGCTGTTTTTT
V gene: TRBV27; clone size: -; D gene: TRBD1; J gene: TRBJ1-4; CDR3 protein: CASSLYIDRGNEKLFF; CDR3 DNA: TGTGCCAGCAGTTTATACATCGACAGGGGGAATGAAAAACTGTTTTTT
V gene: TRBV28; clone size: -; D gene: TRBD1; J gene: TRBJ1-6; CDR3 protein: CASSAPGQGLRSYNSPLHF; CDR3 DNA: TGTGCCAGCAGTGCTCCGGGACAGGGGTTAAGGTCCTATAATTCACCCCTCCACTTT
V gene: TRBV5-1; clone size: -; D gene: TRBD1; J gene: TRBJ1-2; CDR3 protein: CASSLDGQGHSYGYTF; CDR3 DNA: TGCGCCAGCAGCTTGGACGGACAGGGCCACTCCTATGGCTACACCTTC
V gene: TRBV28; clone size: -; D gene: -; J gene: TRBJ1-6; CDR3 protein: CASSLPGGNSPLHF; CDR3 DNA: TGTGCCAGCAGTTTACCGGGGGGGAATTCACCCCTCCACTTT
V gene: TRBV12-3/TRBV12-4; clone size: -; D gene: TRBD2; J gene: TRBJ2-3; CDR3 protein: CASGGRGYTQYF; CDR3 DNA: TGTGCCAGCGGCGGGAGGGGATATACGCAGTATTTT
V gene: TRBV27; clone size: once; D gene: -; J gene: TRBJ1-2; CDR3 protein: CASSLEPRSRGGYTF; CDR3 DNA: TGTGCCAGCAGTCTGGAGCCCAGGTCCCGTGGTGGCTACACCTTC
V gene: TRBV4-1; clone size: once; D gene: TRBD1; J gene: TRBJ1-5; CDR3 protein: CASSQDFSGGQPQHF; CDR3 DNA: TGCGCCAGCAGCCAAGATTTCTCAGGGGGTCAGCCCCAGCATTTT
V gene: TRBV7-2; clone size: -; D gene: TRBD2; J gene: TRBJ2-5; CDR3 protein: CASSLTGGQETQYF; CDR3 DNA: TGTGCCAGCAGCTTAACGGGGGGGCAAGAGACCCAGTACTTC
V gene: TRBV7-3; clone size: -; D gene: TRBD2; J gene: TRBJ2-3; CDR3 protein: CASSSLSGGAKDTQYF; CDR3 DNA: TGTGCCAGCAGCTCCCTTAGCGGGGGGGCAAAAGATACGCAGTATTTT
V gene: TRBV12-3/TRBV12-4; clone size: -; D gene: -; J gene: TRBJ2-3; CDR3 protein: CASSSSGSDTQYF; CDR3 DNA: TGTGCCAGCAGTAGTTCAGGGTCAGATACGCAGTATTTT
V gene: TRBV9; clone size: -; D gene: -; J gene: TRBJ1-6; CDR3 protein: CASSDGQTTYNSPLHF; CDR3 DNA: TGTGCCAGCAGCGATGGACAGACCACTTATAATTCACCCCTCCACTTT
V gene: TRBV5-1; clone size: -; D gene: TRBD2; J gene: TRBJ2-3; CDR3 protein: CASTEGLATDTQYF; CDR3 DNA: TGCGCCAGCACCGAGGGACTAGCGACAGATACGCAGTATTTT
V gene: TRBV7-3; clone size: -; D gene: -; J gene: TRBJ1-1; CDR3 protein: CASSLHQINTEAFF; CDR3 DNA: TGTGCCAGCAGCTTACACCAAATCAACACTGAAGCTTTCTTT
V gene: TRBV4-1; clone size: -; D gene: -; J gene: TRBJ2-7; CDR3 protein: CASSHPPWVYEQYF; CDR3 DNA: TGCGCCAGCAGCCATCCCCCCTGGGTCTACGAGCAGTACTTC
V gene: TRBV6-2/TRBV6-3; clone size: -; D gene: -; J gene: TRBJ1-5; CDR3 protein: CASSYSHVGNQPQHF; CDR3 DNA: TGTGCCAGCAGTTACTCGCATGTGGGCAATCAGCCCCAGCATTTT
V gene: TRBV27; clone size: -; D gene: -; J gene: TRBJ2-2; CDR3 protein: CASSYSGVGELFF; CDR3 DNA: TGTGCCAGCAGTTATAGTGGGGTCGGGGAGCTGTTTTTT
V gene: TRBV7-2; clone size: -; D gene: -; J gene: TRBJ2-5; CDR3 protein: CASSFGLQETQYF; CDR3 DNA: TGTGCCAGCAGCTTCGGACTTCAAGAGACCCAGTACTTC
V gene: TRBV15; clone size: -; D gene: -; J gene: TRBJ1-1; CDR3 protein: CATSRDGTEAFF; CDR3 DNA: TGTGCCACCAGCAGGGACGGGACCGAAGCTTTCTTT
V gene: TRBV14; clone size: -; D gene: TRBD1; J gene: TRBJ1-1; CDR3 protein: CASSRDRVRTEAFF; CDR3 DNA: TGTGCCAGCAGCCGGGACAGGGTACGAACTGAAGCTTTCTTT
V gene: TRBV19; clone size: once; D gene: TRBD2; J gene: TRBJ2-2; CDR3 protein: CASNQGLAGITGELFF; CDR3 DNA: TGTGCCAGTAACCAGGGACTAGCGGGAATCACCGGGGAGCTGTTTTTT
V gene: TRBV5-1; clone size: -; D gene: -; J gene: TRBJ2-7; CDR3 protein: CASSLGGALAYEQYF; CDR3 DNA: TGCGCCAGCAGCTTGGGAGGGGCCCTTGCCTACGAGCAGTACTTC
V gene: TRBV7-7; clone size: -; D gene: -; J gene: TRBJ2-7; CDR3 protein: CASSLAGAGGLDEQYF; CDR3 DNA: TGTGCTAGCAGCTTAGCGGGTGCAGGGGGCCTGGACGAGCAGTACTTC
V gene: TRBV11-2; clone size: -; D gene: -; J gene: TRBJ1-6; CDR3 protein: CASSPEPRGNSPLHF; CDR3 DNA: TGTGCCAGCAGCCCGGAACCCCGGGGAAATTCACCCCTCCACTTT
V gene: TRBV11-2; clone size: few; D gene: TRBD2; J gene: TRBJ2-2; CDR3 protein: CASSYAPSGRWNTGELFF; CDR3 DNA: TGTGCCAGCAGCTATGCGCCTAGCGGGAGGTGGAACACCGGGGAGCTGTTTTTT
V gene: TRBV9; clone size: -; D gene: TRBD1; J gene: TRBJ1-6; CDR3 protein: CASQGATSPLHF; CDR3 DNA: TGTGCTTCTCAGGGGGCCACTTCACCCCTCCACTTT
V gene: TRBV28; clone size: -; D gene: -; J gene: TRBJ1-2; CDR3 protein: CASTSGLRHYGYTF; CDR3 DNA: TGTGCCAGCACCTCAGGACTAAGGCACTATGGCTACACCTTC
V gene: TRBV18; clone size: -; D gene: TRBD2; J gene: TRBJ2-2; CDR3 protein: CASSPPSSGGFHTGELFF; CDR3 DNA: TGTGCCAGCTCACCACCCTCTAGCGGGGGGTTTCACACCGGGGAGCTGTTTTTT
V gene: TRBV19; clone size: -; D gene: TRBD1; J gene: TRBJ1-4; CDR3 protein: CATRTGTANEKLFF; CDR3 DNA: TGTGCCACCCGGACCGGGACAGCGAATGAAAAACTGTTTTTT
V gene: TRBV5-1; clone size: -; D gene: -; J gene: TRBJ1-2; CDR3 protein: CASSFGQGPRGGGYTF; CDR3 DNA: TGCGCCAGCAGCTTCGGCCAGGGCCCCCGCGGCGGTGGCTACACCTTC
V gene: TRBV12-3/TRBV12-4; clone size: -; D gene: -; J gene: TRBJ1-1; CDR3 protein: CASSFLMNTEAFF; CDR3 DNA: TGTGCCAGCAGTTTCCTCATGAACACTGAAGCTTTCTTT
V gene: TRBV2; clone size: -; D gene: -; J gene: TRBJ1-5; CDR3 protein: CASSWGTDYQPQHF; CDR3 DNA: TGTGCCAGCAGCTGGGGAACGGATTATCAGCCCCAGCATTTT
V gene: TRBV4-3; clone size: -; D gene: TRBD1; J gene: TRBJ1-5; CDR3 protein: CASSQGWQGAYSNQPQHF; CDR3 DNA: TGCGCCAGCAGCCAAGGTTGGCAGGGGGCTTATAGCAATCAGCCCCAGCATTTT
V gene: TRBV7-2; clone size: -; D gene: TRBD1; J gene: TRBJ1-3; CDR3 protein: CASSLGTGVGNTIYF; CDR3 DNA: TGTGCCAGCAGCTTAGGGACAGGGGTTGGAAACACCATATATTTT
V gene: TRBV3-1/TRBV3-2; clone size: once; D gene: -; J gene: TRBJ2-5; CDR3 protein: CASSSRKEGTETQYF; CDR3 DNA: TGTGCCAGCAGCTCCCGTAAGGAGGGGACCGAGACCCAGTACTTC
V gene: TRBV30; clone size: -; D gene: -; J gene: TRBJ1-6; CDR3 protein: CAWSIQGGYNSPLHF; CDR3 DNA: TGTGCCTGGAGTATCCAGGGAGGCTATAATTCACCCCTCCACTTT
V gene: TRBV3-1/TRBV3-2; clone size: -; D gene: -; J gene: TRBJ2-1; CDR3 protein: CASSGSSEQFF; CDR3 DNA: TGTGCCAGCAGCGGCAGCAGTGAGCAGTTCTTC
V gene: TRBV27; clone size: -; D gene: -; J gene: TRBJ2-7; CDR3 protein: CASSLRGRGEQYF; CDR3 DNA: TGTGCCAGCAGTTTAAGGGGTCGCGGGGAGCAGTACTTC
V gene: TRBV28; clone size: -; D gene: -; J gene: TRBJ1-1; CDR3 protein: CASSSPMTGQNTEAFF; CDR3 DNA: TGTGCCAGCAGTTCACCGATGACAGGCCAGAACACTGAAGCTTTCTTT
V gene: TRBV12-3/TRBV12-4; clone size: -; D gene: TRBD1; J gene: TRBJ1-6; CDR3 protein: CASSFRDSTPLHF; CDR3 DNA: TGTGCCAGCAGTTTCCGGGACAGCACACCCCTCCACTTT
V gene: TRBV7-2; clone size: -; D gene: -; J gene: TRBJ1-3; CDR3 protein: CASSLGGAGWGNTIYF; CDR3 DNA: TGTGCCAGCAGCTTAGGAGGGGCAGGGTGGGGAAACACCATATATTTT